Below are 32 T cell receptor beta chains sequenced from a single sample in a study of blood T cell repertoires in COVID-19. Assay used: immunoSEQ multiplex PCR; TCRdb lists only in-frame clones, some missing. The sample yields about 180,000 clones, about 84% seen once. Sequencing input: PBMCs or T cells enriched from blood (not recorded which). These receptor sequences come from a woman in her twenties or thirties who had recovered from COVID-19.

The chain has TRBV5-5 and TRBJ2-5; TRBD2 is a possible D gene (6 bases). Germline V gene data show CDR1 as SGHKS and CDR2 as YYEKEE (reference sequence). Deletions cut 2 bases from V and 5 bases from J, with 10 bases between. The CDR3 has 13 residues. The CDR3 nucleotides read TGTGCCAGCAGCTTAGGAGGGAAGGAGACCCAGTACTTC. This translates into CASSLGGKETQYF.

In DNA form, the CDR3 reads TGTGCCAGCAGCTTAGGACTATCGGCCTTCAATGAGCAGTTCTTC. It specifies CASSLGLSAFNEQFF. The chain recombines TRBV7-9 with TRBJ2-1; perhaps TRBD2 as D (5 bases). The CDR3 is 15 residues long. The germline gives CDR1 SEHNR, CDR2 FQNEAQ (reference sequence). With 1 base removed from V and 6 bases from J, the gap between germline ends came to 13 bases.

CDR3 sequence reads: CSVEVGNTGELFF. DNA for the CDR3: TGCAGCGTTGAAGTCGGGAACACCGGGGAGCTGTTTTTT. The V and J genes are TRBV29-1 and TRBJ2-2; D is undetermined. Deletions cut 1 base from V and 1 base from J, with 4 bases between. This CDR3 spans 13 amino acids. Germline V CDR1 and CDR2: SQVTM, ANQGSEA.

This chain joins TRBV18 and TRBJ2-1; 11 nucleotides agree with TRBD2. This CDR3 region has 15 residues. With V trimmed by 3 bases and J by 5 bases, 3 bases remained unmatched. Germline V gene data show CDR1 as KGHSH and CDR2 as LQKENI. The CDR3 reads CASSPGTSGNNEQFF. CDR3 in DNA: TGTGCCAGCTCACCTGGGACTAGCGGAAACAATGAGCAGTTCTTC.

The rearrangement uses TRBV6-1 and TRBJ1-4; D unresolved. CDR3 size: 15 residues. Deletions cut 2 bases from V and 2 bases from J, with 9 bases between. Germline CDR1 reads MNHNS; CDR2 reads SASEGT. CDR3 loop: CASSEQSMTNEKLFF. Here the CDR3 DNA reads TGTGCCAGCAGTGAACAAAGCATGACTAATGAAAAACTGTTTTTT.

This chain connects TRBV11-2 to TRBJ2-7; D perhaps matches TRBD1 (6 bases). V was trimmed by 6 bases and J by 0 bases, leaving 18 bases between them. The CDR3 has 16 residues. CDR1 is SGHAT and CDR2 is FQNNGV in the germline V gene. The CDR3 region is CASSYLQGGSSYEQYF. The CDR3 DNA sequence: TGTGCCAGCAGTTACTTACAGGGTGGGAGCTCCTACGAGCAGTACTTC.

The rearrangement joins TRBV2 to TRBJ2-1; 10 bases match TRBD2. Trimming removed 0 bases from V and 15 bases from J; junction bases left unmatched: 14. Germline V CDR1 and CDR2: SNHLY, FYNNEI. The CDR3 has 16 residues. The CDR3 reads CASSEAEGTSESGGFF. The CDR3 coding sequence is TGTGCCAGCAGTGAAGCTGAAGGGACTAGCGAGAGTGGAGGGTTCTTC. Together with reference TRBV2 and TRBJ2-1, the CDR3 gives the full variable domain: EPEVTQTPSHQVTQMGQEVILRCVPISNHLYFYWYRQILGQKVEFLVSFYNNEISEKSEIFDDQFSVERPDGSNFTLKIRSTKLEDSAMYFCASSEAEGTSESGGFFGPGTRLTVL.

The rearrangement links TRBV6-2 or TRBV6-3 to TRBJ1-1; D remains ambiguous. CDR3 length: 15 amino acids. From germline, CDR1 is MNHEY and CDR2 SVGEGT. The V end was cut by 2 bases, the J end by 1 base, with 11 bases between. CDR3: CASSYRGSGNTEAFF. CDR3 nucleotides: TGTGCCAGCAGTTACCGGGGATCTGGGAACACTGAAGCTTTCTTT.

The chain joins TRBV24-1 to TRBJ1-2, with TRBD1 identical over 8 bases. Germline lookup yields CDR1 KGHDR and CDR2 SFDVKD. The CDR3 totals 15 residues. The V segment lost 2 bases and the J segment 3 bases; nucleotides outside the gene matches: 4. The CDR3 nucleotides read TGTGCCACCAGTGATTCCTACAGGGGGGACTATGGCTACACCTTC. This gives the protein CATSDSYRGDYGYTF.

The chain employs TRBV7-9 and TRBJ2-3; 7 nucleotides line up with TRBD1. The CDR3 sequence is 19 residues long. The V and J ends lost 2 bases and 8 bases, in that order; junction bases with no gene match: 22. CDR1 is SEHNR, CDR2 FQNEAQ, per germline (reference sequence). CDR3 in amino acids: CASSLLRVTGVGRLATQYF. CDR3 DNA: TGTGCCAGCAGCTTATTACGGGTAACAGGGGTGGGCCGACTGGCTACGCAGTATTTT.

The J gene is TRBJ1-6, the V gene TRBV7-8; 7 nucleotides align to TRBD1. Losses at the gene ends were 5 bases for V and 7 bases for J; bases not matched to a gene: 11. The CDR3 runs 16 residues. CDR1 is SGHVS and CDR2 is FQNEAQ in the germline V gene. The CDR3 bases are TGTGCCAGCAGCAGCCAAGTGCGGGACAGAAATTCACCCCTCCACTTT. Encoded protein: CASSSQVRDRNSPLHF. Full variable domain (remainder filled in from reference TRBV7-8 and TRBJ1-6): GAGVSQSPRYKVAKRGQDVALRCDPISGHVSLFWYQQALGQGPEFLTYFQNEAQLDKSGLPSDRFFAERPEGSVSTLKIQRTQQEDSAVYLCASSSQVRDRNSPLHFGNGTRLTVT.

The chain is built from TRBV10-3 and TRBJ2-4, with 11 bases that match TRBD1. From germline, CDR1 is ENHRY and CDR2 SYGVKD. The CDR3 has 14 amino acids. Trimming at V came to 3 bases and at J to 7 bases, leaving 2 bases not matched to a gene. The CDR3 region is CAISDRTGGNIQYF. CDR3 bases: TGTGCCATCAGTGACAGGACAGGGGGCAACATTCAGTACTTC.

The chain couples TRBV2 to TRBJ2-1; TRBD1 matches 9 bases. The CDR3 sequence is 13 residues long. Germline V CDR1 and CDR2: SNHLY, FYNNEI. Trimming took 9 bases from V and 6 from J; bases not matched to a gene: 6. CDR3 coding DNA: TGTGCCAGTGGGGACAGGGTGGGCAATGAGCAGTTCTTC. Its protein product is CASGDRVGNEQFF.

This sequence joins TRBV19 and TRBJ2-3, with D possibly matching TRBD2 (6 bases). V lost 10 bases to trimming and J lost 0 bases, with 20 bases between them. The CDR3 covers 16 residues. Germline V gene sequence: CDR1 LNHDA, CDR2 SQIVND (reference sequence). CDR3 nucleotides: TGTGCCACCTCCGGGGGTGGCCATCCTAGCACAGATACGCAGTATTTT. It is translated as CATSGGGHPSTDTQYF.

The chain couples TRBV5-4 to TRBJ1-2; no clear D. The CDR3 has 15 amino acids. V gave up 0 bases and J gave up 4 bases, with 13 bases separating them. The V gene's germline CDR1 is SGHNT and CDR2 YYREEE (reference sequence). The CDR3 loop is CASSLDGRAAYGYTF. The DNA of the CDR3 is TGTGCCAGCAGCTTGGATGGGAGGGCGGCCTATGGCTACACCTTC.

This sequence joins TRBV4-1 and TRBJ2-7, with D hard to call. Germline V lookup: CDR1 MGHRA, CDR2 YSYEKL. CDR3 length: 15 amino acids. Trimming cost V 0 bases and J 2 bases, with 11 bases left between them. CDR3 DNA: TGCGCCAGCAGCCAAGATCGCGCGGATACCTACGAGCAGTACTTC. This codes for CASSQDRADTYEQYF.

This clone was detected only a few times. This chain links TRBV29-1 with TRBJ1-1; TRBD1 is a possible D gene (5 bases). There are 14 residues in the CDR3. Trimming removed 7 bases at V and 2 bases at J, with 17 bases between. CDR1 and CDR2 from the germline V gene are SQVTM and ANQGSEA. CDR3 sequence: CSAEPGGINTEAFF. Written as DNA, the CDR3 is TGCAGCGCCGAACCCGGGGGAATAAACACTGAAGCTTTCTTT.

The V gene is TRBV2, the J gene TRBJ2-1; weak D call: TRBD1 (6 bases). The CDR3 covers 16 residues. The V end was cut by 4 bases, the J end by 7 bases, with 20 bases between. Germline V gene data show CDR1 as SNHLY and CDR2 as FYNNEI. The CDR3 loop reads CASSVGQPISLNEQFF. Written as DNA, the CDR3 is TGTGCCAGCAGTGTTGGACAGCCCATATCCCTAAATGAGCAGTTCTTC.

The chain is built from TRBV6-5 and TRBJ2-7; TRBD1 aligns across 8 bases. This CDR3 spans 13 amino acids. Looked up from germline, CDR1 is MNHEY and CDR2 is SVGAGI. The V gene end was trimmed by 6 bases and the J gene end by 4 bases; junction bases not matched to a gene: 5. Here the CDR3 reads CASRGTGPYEQYF. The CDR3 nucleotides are TGTGCCAGCAGGGGGACAGGACCTTACGAGCAGTACTTC.

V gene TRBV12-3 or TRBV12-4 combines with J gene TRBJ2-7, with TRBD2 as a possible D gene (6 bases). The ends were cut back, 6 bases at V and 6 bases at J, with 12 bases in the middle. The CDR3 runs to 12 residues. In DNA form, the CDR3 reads TGTGCCAGCAGGACGGGAGAGACCGAGCAGTACTTC. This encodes CASRTGETEQYF.

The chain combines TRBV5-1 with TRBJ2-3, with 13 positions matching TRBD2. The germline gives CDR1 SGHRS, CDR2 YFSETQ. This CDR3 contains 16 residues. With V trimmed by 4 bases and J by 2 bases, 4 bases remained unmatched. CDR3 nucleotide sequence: TGCGCCAGCAGCCCGGGACTAGCGGGACCCACAGATACGCAGTATTTT. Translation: CASSPGLAGPTDTQYF.

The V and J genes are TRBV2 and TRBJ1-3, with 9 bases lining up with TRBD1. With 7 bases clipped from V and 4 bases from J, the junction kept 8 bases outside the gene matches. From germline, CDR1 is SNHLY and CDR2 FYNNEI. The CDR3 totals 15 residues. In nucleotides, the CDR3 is TGTGCCAGCATGCTACAGGGGGCAAGAGGAAACACCATATATTTT. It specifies CASMLQGARGNTIYF.

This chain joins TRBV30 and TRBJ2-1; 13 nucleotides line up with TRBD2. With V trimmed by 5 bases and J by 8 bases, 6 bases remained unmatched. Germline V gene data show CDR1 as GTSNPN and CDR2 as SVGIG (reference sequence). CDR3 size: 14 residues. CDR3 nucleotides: TGTGCCTGGCAACTAGCGGGAGGGGGGGATGAGCAGTTCTTC. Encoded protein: CAWQLAGGGDEQFF.

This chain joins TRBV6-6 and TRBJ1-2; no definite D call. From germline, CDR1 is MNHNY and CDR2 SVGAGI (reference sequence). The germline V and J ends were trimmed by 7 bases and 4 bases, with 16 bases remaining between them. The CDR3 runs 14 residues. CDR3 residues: CASTYLVESYGYTF. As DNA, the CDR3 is TGTGCCAGCACCTACTTAGTTGAGAGCTATGGCTACACCTTC.

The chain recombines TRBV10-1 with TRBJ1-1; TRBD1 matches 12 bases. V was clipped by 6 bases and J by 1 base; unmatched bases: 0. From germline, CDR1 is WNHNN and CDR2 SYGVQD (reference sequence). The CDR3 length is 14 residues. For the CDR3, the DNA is TGCGCCAGCAGGGGACAGGGGGCGAACACTGAAGCTTTCTTT. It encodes CASRGQGANTEAFF.

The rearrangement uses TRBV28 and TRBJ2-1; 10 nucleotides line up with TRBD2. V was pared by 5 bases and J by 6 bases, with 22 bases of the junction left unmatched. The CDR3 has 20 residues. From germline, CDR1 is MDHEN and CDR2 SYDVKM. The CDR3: CASSTPFPKLAGGRRNEQFF. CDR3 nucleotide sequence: TGTGCCAGCAGTACCCCCTTCCCTAAATTAGCGGGAGGCCGACGCAATGAGCAGTTCTTC. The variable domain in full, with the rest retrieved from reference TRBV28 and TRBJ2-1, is DVKVTQSSRYLVKRTGEKVFLECVQDMDHENMFWYRQDPGLGLRLIYFSYDVKMKEKGDIPEGYSVSREKKERFSLILESASTNQTSMYLCASSTPFPKLAGGRRNEQFFGPGTRLTVL.

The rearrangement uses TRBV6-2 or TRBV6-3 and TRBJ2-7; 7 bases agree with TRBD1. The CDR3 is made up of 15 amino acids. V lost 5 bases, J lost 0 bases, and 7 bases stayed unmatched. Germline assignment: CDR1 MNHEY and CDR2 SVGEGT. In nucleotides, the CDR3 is TGTGCCAGCAGTCCAGTGACAGGGTCCTCCTACGAGCAGTACTTC. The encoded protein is CASSPVTGSSYEQYF.

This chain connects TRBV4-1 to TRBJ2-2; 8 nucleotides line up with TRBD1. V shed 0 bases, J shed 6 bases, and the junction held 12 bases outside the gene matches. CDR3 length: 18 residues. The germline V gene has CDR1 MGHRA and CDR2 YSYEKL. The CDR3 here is CASSQEGRTGTVAGELFF. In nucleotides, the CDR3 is TGCGCCAGCAGCCAAGAAGGGAGGACAGGGACGGTAGCCGGGGAGCTGTTTTTT.

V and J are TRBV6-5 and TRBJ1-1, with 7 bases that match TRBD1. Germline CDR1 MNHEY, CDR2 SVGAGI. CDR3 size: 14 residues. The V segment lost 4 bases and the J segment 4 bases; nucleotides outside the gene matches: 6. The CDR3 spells CASSLTGISTEAFF. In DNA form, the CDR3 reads TGTGCCAGCAGTTTGACAGGGATCAGCACTGAAGCTTTCTTT.

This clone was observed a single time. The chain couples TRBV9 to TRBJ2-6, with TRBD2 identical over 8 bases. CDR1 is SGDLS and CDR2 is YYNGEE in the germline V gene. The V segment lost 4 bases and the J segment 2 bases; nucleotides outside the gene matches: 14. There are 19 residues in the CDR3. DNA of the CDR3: TGTGCCAGCAGCCCCCGGGGTAGCGGGGTCCCCCCTGGGGCCAACGTCCTGACTTTC. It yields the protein CASSPRGSGVPPGANVLTF.

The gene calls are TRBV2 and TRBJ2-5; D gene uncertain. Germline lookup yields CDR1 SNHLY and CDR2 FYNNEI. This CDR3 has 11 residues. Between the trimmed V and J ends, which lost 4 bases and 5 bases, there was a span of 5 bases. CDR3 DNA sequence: TGTGCCAGCAGTGCTAGGGAGACCCAGTACTTC. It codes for CASSARETQYF.

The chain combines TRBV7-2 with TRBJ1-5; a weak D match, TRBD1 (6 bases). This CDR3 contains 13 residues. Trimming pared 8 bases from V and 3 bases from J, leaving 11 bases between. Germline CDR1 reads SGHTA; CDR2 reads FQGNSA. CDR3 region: CASQGSVNQPQHF. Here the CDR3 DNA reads TGTGCCAGCCAGGGGTCCGTCAATCAGCCCCAGCATTTT.